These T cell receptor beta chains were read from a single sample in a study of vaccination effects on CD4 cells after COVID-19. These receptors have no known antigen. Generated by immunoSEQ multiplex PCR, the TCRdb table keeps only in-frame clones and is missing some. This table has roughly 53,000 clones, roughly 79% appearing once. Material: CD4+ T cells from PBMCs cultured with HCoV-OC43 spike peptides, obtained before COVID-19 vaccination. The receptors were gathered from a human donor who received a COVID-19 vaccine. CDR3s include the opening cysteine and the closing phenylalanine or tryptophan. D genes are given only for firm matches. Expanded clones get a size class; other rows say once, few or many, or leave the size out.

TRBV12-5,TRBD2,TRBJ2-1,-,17,TGTGCTAGTGGTTTTCCTCGACTAGCGGGGTATATTAATGAGCAGTTCTTC,CASGFPRLAGYINEQFF
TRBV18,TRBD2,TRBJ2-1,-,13,TGTGCCAGCTCACCACGTCGGGGGGATGAGCAGTTCTTC,CASSPRRGDEQFF
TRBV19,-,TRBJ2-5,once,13,TGTGCCAGTAGGGGACCGGGACCGGGGACCCAGTACTTC,CASRGPGPGTQYF
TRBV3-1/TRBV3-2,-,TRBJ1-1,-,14,TGTGCCAGCAGTCCCCTCCAGGGCGACACTGAAGCTTTCTTT,CASSPLQGDTEAFF
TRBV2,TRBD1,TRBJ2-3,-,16,TGTGCCAGCAGTCTGGAGACAGGGGGAAATGGAGATACGCAGTATTTT,CASSLETGGNGDTQYF
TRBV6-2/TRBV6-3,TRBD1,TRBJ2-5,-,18,TGTGCCAGCAGTTACGACGGTTGGGGACAGAATCTCCAAGAGACCCAGTACTTC,CASSYDGWGQNLQETQYF
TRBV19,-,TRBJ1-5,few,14,TGTGCCAGTAGTAAAGGGACGGGCCATCAGCCCCAGCATTTT,CASSKGTGHQPQHF
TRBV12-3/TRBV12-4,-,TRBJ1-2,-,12,TGTGCCAGCAGTTTAGAACTTTATGGCTACACCTTC,CASSLELYGYTF
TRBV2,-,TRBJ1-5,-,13,TGTGCCAGCAGTGAAAGGGGCCCTCAGCCCCAGCATTTT,CASSERGPQPQHF
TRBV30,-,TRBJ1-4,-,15,TGTGCCTGGAGTGTCCGGGACATCGAGGGGGAAAAACTGTTTTTT,CAWSVRDIEGEKLFF
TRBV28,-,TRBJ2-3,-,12,TGTGCCAGCAGTTCAGGGGAGAGTACGCAGTATTTT,CASSSGESTQYF
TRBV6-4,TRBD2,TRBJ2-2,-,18,TGTGCCAGCAGTGACAAGACTAGCGGGGGGGTGGGTACCGGGGAGCTGTTTTTT,CASSDKTSGGVGTGELFF
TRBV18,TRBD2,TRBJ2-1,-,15,TGTGCCAGCTCACCGGGGACTAGCGGGGTTAATGAGCAGTTCTTC,CASSPGTSGVNEQFF
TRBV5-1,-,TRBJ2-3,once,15,TGCGCCAGCAGCTTGTTGATTGCTAGCACAGATACGCAGTATTTT,CASSLLIASTDTQYF
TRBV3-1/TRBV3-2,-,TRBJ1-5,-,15,TGTGCCAGCAGCCTCACGACAGGCGGAGACCAGCCCCAGCATTTT,CASSLTTGGDQPQHF
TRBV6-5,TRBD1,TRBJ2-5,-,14,TGTGCCAGCAGTTACGGGACAGGCTGGGAGACCCAGTACTTC,CASSYGTGWETQYF
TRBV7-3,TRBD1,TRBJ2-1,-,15,TGTGCCAGCAGCCCGTCAGGGGGCTCCTACAATGAGCAGTTCTTC,CASSPSGGSYNEQFF
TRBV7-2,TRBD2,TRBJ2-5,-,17,TGTGCCAGCAGCAGACGACTAGCGGGGGGAGGAGGAGAGACCCAGTACTTC,CASSRRLAGGGGETQYF
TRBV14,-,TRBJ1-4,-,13,TGTGCCAGCAGCCGGGGACCTAATGAAAAACTGTTTTTT,CASSRGPNEKLFF
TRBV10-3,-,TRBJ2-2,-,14,TGTGCCATCAGTGAGTCCGGGAACACCGGGGAGCTGTTTTTT,CAISESGNTGELFF
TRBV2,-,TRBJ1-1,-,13,TGTGCCAGCGGCGGGCAGCTGAACACTGAAGCTTTCTTT,CASGGQLNTEAFF
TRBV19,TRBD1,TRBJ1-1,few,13,TGTGCCAGTAGTTCTTCAGGGGGCACTGAAGCTTTCTTT,CASSSSGGTEAFF
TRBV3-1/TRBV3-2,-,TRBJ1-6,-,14,TGTGCCAGCAGCCAAGGAAGGGGTAATTCACCCCTCCACTTT,CASSQGRGNSPLHF
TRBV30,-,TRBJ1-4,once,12,TGTGCCTGGCGGGTGGGAAATGAAAAACTGTTTTTT,CAWRVGNEKLFF
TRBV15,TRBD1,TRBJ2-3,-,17,TGTGCCACCAGCCCTTCCCCGGACAGGGGGTTCACAGATACGCAGTATTTT,CATSPSPDRGFTDTQYF
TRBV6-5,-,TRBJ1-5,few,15,TGTGCCAGCAGCCTCGATGCCTATAGCAATCAGCCCCAGCATTTT,CASSLDAYSNQPQHF
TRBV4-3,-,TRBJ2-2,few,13,TGCGCCAGCAGCCGAGAGGGTAGCGGGGAGCTGTTTTTT,CASSREGSGELFF
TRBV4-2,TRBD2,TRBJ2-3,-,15,TGTGCCAGCAGCCAGCAGCGGGGGGGCGCAGATACGCAGTATTTT,CASSQQRGGADTQYF
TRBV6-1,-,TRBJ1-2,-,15,TGTGCCAGCAGTGAAAATATGGGAAAGGGGTATGGCTACACCTTC,CASSENMGKGYGYTF
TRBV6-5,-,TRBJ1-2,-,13,TGTGCCAGCAGCGGGACGACCTTCTATGGCTACACCTTC,CASSGTTFYGYTF
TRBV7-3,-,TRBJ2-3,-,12,TGTGCCAGCAGCCATGGGACAGATACGCAGTATTTT,CASSHGTDTQYF
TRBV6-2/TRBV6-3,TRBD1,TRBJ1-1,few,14,TGTGCCAGCAGTTACGCCGGGACAGATACTGAAGCTTTCTTT,CASSYAGTDTEAFF
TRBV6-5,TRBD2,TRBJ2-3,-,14,TGTGCCAGCAGAAAACCGGGGGGGCCAGATACGCAGTATTTT,CASRKPGGPDTQYF
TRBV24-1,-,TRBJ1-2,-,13,TGTGCCACCAGTGACGCTGGGACGGTTGGCTACACCTTC,CATSDAGTVGYTF
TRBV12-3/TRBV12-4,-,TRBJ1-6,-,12,TGTGCCAGCGGGACGTATAATTCACCCCTCCACTTT,CASGTYNSPLHF
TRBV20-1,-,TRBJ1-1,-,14,TGCAGTGCTAGTCCGGGACGCCTGAACACTGAAGCTTTCTTT,CSASPGRLNTEAFF
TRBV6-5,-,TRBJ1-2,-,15,TGTGCCAGCAGCCCCGCGGACTATGTTAACTATGGCTACACCTTC,CASSPADYVNYGYTF
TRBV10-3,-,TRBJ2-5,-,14,TGTGCCATCAGCCGGGACCCTAATGGTGGGACCCAGTACTTC,CAISRDPNGGTQYF
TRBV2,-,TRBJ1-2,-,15,TGTGCCAGCAGTGAAACTATGGCGGCTGTCTATGGCTACACCTTC,CASSETMAAVYGYTF
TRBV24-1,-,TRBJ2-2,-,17,TGTGCCACCAGTGATTTGGGGCTCGCAGAGAACACCGGGGAGCTGTTTTTT,CATSDLGLAENTGELFF